This TCR beta chain comes out of a study of blood T cell repertoires in COVID-19 (dated by TCRdb to about 2020). About the study as a whole: The collaborator samples originated in the United States, Italy and Spain and spanned the acute and convalescent phases of COVID-19. The samples were drawn from the first 160 participants of the ongoing ImmuneRACE study and from some 1,300 subjects provided by 6 global collaborators. The repertoires were made available in a free public database intended to serve as a resource for research on the immune response to SARS-CoV-2. Where HLA class I and class II types were available, the types were taken from metadata supplied by the sample provider, not from assay-based typing. A de-identified subject ID, COVID-19 status, age in years and sex were almost always included in the sample metadata. Subjects who had been exposed to COVID-19, were actively infected with it, or had recovered from it provided the deeply sampled blood TCRbeta repertoires that made up the dataset. The material from the prospective study consisted of cDNA or gDNA derived from T cells, B-cell-depleted T cells, or PBMCs.

Paper-wide results and their limitations: Clinical and demographic metadata were provided uncurated, with the amount varying by source and participant.

The immunoSEQ Assay, a bias-controlled multiplex PCR, was used to amplify TCRbeta CDR3 regions from genomic DNA. Turning to the authors' computational methods: The number of nucleated cells in each sample was estimated by amplification of reference gene primers within the assay. Sequence reads were collapsed and filtered to measure the absolute abundance of every unique TCRbeta CDR3 rearrangement. For each sample, productive Simpson clonality was calculated by taking the square root of Simpson's diversity index across productive rearrangements. TCRdb limited this immuneACCESS table to in-frame rearrangements with V and J called. A share of clones is missing; checked studies link under half to unresolved V genes, and the rest is unexplained. V and J calls and clone size are copied from that table; D and trimming were computed from the DNA. A total of approximately 350,000 clones appear in this sample, about four fifths of them only once. In total, the top ten clones hold approximately 5% of the sample.

Participants in the prospective study were aged roughly 18 to 100 years, lived in about two dozen United States geographic areas, and enrolled through a virtual design. To assign participants to cohorts, the prospective study relied on clinical history that participants themselves reported in a screening survey and a study questionnaire. For ImmuneRACE Cohort 3, a participant was defined as recovered based on two consecutive negative NP/OP PCR tests, clearance by a healthcare professional, or resolution of symptoms. Each participant in the prospective study had whole blood, serum and a nasopharyngeal or oropharyngeal swab collected by mobile phlebotomists. Additional blood draws and questionnaires over an approximately 2-month period could optionally be provided by prospective study participants. Blood samples from the prospective study were shipped frozen or at room temperature prior to DNA extraction.

Spanning cysteine to phenylalanine, the CDR3 consists of 14 amino acids. Only the CDR3 DNA is retained, 42 bases long and in frame from the first base. V is clipped by 6 bases and J by 5 bases, and the sequence between their germline boundaries is 16 bases long. CDR1 and CDR2 were assigned from the germline V gene (reference sequence) as LNHDA and SQIVND. Note on this clone: It lacks a known antigen. Base qualities are not provided; no much larger clone lies one nucleotide away.

The sequence links TRBV19 to TRBJ2-5; a tentative D match to TRBD2 spans 7 bases. This receptor was identified in a woman aged 45-59 years who had recovered from COVID-19. Sequenced: PBMCs or T cells enriched from blood (not recorded which). The CDR3 amino acid sequence is: CASSRTVGRETQYF. The nucleotide sequence is given as TGTGCCAGTAGCAGGACAGTCGGGAGGGAGACCCAGTACTTC.